These 10 T cell receptor beta chains were all obtained from the same sample, sequenced in a study of OX40 agonist ivuxolimab in advanced cancers. Clones were read by immunoSEQ multiplex PCR, and TCRdb kept only the in-frame ones, dropping some. The sample records around 26,000 clones, approximately 75% being singletons. This sample comprised CD4+ or CD8+ T cells sorted from blood, obtained in a trial of the OX40 agonist ivuxolimab. The receptors here all came from an adult with an advanced solid tumor such as melanoma, head and neck, liver or kidney cancer.

The chain uses TRBV6-5 and TRBJ2-2; D remains unclear. The germline CDR1 and CDR2 sequences are MNHEY and SVGAGI. The CDR3 has 13 residues. Trimming took 2 bases from V and 4 from J, leaving 5 bases between them. The CDR3, as DNA: TGTGCCAGCAGTTACGAGACCACCGGGGAGCTGTTTTTT. Amino acids: CASSYETTGELFF.

The V call is TRBV6-1, the J call TRBJ1-6, with TRBD1 matching 8 bases. This CDR3 has 15 residues. The trim removed 3 bases at V and 9 bases at J, leaving 7 bases unmatched. Per germline, CDR1 MNHNS and CDR2 SASEGT. The CDR3 DNA sequence: TGTGCCAGCAGTGACGGACAGGGTTCTTCTTCACCCCTCCACTTT. Translated, it gives CASSDGQGSSSPLHF.

The V call is TRBV7-9, the J call TRBJ1-2; 8 bases match TRBD1. Per the germline V gene, CDR1 is SEHNR and CDR2 is FQNEAQ (reference sequence). Trimming removed 3 bases from V and 3 bases from J; junction bases left unmatched: 3. CDR3 length: 14 residues. The chain's CDR3 is CASSFLQGDYGYTF. For the CDR3, the DNA is TGTGCCAGCAGCTTTTTACAGGGGGACTATGGCTACACCTTC.

The chain is built from TRBV7-6 and TRBJ1-2; TRBD1 might be the D (5 bases). The CDR3 runs 13 residues. V was pared by 5 bases and J by 5 bases, with 12 bases between. Germline CDR1 is SGHVS and CDR2 is FNYEAQ. As DNA, the CDR3 is TGTGCCAGCAGCCCTAGTGAGGGGTATGGCTACACCTTC. Protein: CASSPSEGYGYTF.

The chain recombines TRBV6-6 with TRBJ1-1, with D hard to call. CDR3 size: 14 residues. Trimming pared 6 bases from V and 4 bases from J, leaving 15 bases between. Germline lookup yields CDR1 MNHNY and CDR2 SVGAGI (reference sequence). The CDR3 protein is CASSLSRLSTEAFF. The CDR3 DNA is TGTGCCAGCAGCCTCTCCCGGCTATCCACTGAAGCTTTCTTT.

This chain links TRBV6-6 with TRBJ2-7, with D hard to call. Looked up from germline, CDR1 is MNHNY and CDR2 is SVGAGI (reference sequence). V lost 2 bases, J lost 5 bases, and 4 bases lay in between. There are 11 residues in the CDR3. CDR3 protein: CASSYEHEQYF. The CDR3 DNA follows: TGTGCCAGCAGTTACGAGCACGAGCAGTACTTC.

The chain links TRBV19 to TRBJ2-7; 9 bases map to TRBD2. This CDR3 is 17 amino acids long. The V gene end was trimmed by 6 bases and the J gene end by 1 base; junction bases not matched to a gene: 13. Looked up from germline, CDR1 is LNHDA and CDR2 is SQIVND (reference sequence). CDR3 residues: CASSPRPLAGLSYEQYF. In DNA, the CDR3 is TGTGCCAGTAGCCCAAGGCCTCTAGCGGGATTGTCCTACGAGCAGTACTTC.

The genes are TRBV25-1 and TRBJ1-5; 10 bases match TRBD1. Germline V gene sequence: CDR1 MGHDK, CDR2 SYGVNS. Losses at the gene ends were 6 bases for V and 4 bases for J; bases not matched to a gene: 9. The CDR3 runs 16 residues. This CDR3 is CASSDGTGDGNQPQHF. The CDR3 coding sequence is TGTGCCAGCAGCGACGGGACAGGGGATGGAAATCAGCCCCAGCATTTT.

The gene calls are TRBV7-9 and TRBJ1-1; D not resolved. The CDR3 has 14 residues. Deletions cut 1 base from V and 4 bases from J, with 10 bases between. From germline, CDR1 is SEHNR and CDR2 FQNEAQ (reference sequence). CDR3 coding DNA: TGTGCCAGCAGCTTAGTAGAGCGCTTCACTGAAGCTTTCTTT. The encoded protein is CASSLVERFTEAFF. Filled out from reference TRBV7-9 and TRBJ1-1, the complete variable domain reads DTGVSQNPRHKITKRGQNVTFRCDPISEHNRLYWYRQTLGQGPEFLTYFQNEAQLEKSRLLSDRFSAERPKGSFSTLEIQRTEQGDSAMYLCASSLVERFTEAFFGQGTRLTVV.

This clone appeared a few times. The V call is TRBV27, the J call TRBJ2-1; D might be TRBD2 (6 bases). With 5 bases removed from V and 5 bases from J, the gap between germline ends came to 16 bases. This CDR3 contains 15 residues. Germline CDR1 MNHEY, CDR2 SMNVEV (reference sequence). The CDR3 sequence is CASSLSGLAHNEQFF. CDR3 DNA sequence: TGTGCCAGCAGTCTTTCGGGACTGGCCCACAATGAGCAGTTCTTC.